In this sample, the clone carrying this T cell receptor (beta chain) turned up a few times. The sample belongs to a study of T cells in Graves' hyperthyroidism and ophthalmopathy. V was shortened by 0 bases and J by 8 bases, with 13 bases between the two germline ends. Germline CDR1 is DFQATT and CDR2 is SNEGSKA (reference sequence). CDR3 length: 14 residues. Researchers amplified the TCR beta CDR3 regions from RNA transcripts. A first-round RT-PCR of the TCR CDR3 used the HTBI primer set. A single record per CDR3 protein comes from TCRdb applying MiXCR to the multiplex PCR reads. This table holds some 370,000 distinct CDR3 sequences, 15% to 20% found once.

J is TRBJ1-4 and V is TRBV20-1; D is perhaps TRBD1 (5 bases). This TCR came from a woman aged 25 to 39 with Graves' hyperthyroidism that later progressed to Graves' ophthalmopathy. Material for sequencing was blood. CDR3 in amino acids: CSARDLQGSEKLFF. The CDR3 nucleotides are TGCAGTGCTAGAGATCTTCAGGGTTCCGAAAAACTGTTTTTT.